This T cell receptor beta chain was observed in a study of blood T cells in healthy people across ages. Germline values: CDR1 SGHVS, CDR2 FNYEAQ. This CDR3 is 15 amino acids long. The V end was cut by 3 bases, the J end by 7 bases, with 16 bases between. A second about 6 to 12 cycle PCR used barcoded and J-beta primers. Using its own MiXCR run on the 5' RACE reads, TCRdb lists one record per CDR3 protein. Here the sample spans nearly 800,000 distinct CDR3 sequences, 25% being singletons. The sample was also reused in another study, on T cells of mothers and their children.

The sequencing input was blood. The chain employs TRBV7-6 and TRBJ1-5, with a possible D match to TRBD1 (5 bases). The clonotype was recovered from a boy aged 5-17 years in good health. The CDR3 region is CASSLLQGAGQPQHF. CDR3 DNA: TGTGCCAGCAGCTTGCTCCAGGGTGCGGGCCAGCCCCAGCATTTT.